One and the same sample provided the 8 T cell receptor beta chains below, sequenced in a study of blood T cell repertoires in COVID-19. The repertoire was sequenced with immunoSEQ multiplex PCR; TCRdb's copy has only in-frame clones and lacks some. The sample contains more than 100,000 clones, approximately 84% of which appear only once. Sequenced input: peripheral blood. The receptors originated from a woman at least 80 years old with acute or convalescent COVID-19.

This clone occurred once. DNA for the CDR3: TGTGCCAGCAGCTTAGATGGGTCAGGGTATGGCTACACCTTC. Translated: CASSLDGSGYGYTF. This chain links TRBV7-2 with TRBJ1-2; maybe TRBD1 (5 bases). V lost 1 base to trimming and J lost 5 bases, with 11 bases between them. Germline CDR1 is SGHTA and CDR2 is FQGNSA. The CDR3 is made up of 14 amino acids.

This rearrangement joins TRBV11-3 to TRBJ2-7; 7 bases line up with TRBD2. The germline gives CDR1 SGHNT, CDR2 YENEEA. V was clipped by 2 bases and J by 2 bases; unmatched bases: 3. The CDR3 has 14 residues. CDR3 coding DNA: TGTGCCAGCAGCTTAACCGCGGGGGCCTACGAGCAGTACTTC. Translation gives CASSLTAGAYEQYF.

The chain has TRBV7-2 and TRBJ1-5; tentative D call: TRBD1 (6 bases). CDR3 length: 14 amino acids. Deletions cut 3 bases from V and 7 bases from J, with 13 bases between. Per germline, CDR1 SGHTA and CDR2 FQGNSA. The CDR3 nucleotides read TGTGCCAGCAGCTTGGCGGGGGGCGGGCAGCCCCAGCATTTT. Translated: CASSLAGGGQPQHF.

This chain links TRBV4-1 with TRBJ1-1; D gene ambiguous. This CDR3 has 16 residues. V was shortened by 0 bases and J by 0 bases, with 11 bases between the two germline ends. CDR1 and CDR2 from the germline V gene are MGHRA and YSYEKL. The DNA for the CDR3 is TGCGCCAGCAGCCAAGAGGGGAGACCGATGAACACTGAAGCTTTCTTT. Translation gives CASSQEGRPMNTEAFF.

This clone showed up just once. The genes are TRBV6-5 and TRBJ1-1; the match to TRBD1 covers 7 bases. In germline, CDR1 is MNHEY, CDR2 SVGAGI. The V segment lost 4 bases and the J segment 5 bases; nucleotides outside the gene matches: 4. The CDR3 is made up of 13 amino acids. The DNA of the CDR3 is TGTGCCAGCAGTTTCGGGACAGCTACTGAAGCTTTCTTT. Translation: CASSFGTATEAFF.

The CDR3 here is CASSVQQGQETQYF. DNA for the CDR3: TGTGCCAGCAGCGTCCAACAGGGGCAAGAGACCCAGTACTTC. The chain links TRBV2 to TRBJ2-5; 7 nucleotides match TRBD1. CDR1 and CDR2 from the germline V gene are SNHLY and FYNNEI. V was pared by 6 bases and J by 2 bases, with 6 bases of the junction left unmatched. This CDR3 is 14 amino acids long.

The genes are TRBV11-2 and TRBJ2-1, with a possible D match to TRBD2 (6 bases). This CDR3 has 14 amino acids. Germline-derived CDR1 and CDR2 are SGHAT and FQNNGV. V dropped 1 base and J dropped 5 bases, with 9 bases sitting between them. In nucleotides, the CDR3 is TGTGCCAGCAGCTTAGTTTGGGGGGACAATGAGCAGTTCTTC. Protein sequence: CASSLVWGDNEQFF.

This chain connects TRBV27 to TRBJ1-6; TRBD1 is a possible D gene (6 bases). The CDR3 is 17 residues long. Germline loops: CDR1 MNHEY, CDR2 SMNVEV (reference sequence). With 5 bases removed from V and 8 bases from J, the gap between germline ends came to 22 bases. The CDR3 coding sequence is TGTGCCAGCAGTCCCTCTGGGACAACCCGGGCCCATTCACCCCTCCACTTT. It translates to CASSPSGTTRAHSPLHF.